The 14 T cell receptor beta chains reported below all come from one sample, sequenced in a study of T-cell reconstitution after alpha-beta-depleted transplantation in children. Preparation of the TCRbeta library was carried out with unique molecular identifiers. TCRdb passed the PCR reads through MiXCR, listing each CDR3 protein once. This table has about 600,000 distinct CDR3 sequences, more than 20% appearing once. The source was PBMCs, mostly from graft donor cells, collected 360 days after TCRalphabeta/CD19-depleted stem cell transplant. Receptors originate from a boy under two years old who had a stem cell transplant for acute myeloid leukemia, so the T cells may come from the graft donor.

This clonotype was found a few times. The chain recombines TRBV4-3 with TRBJ1-4; tentatively, D is TRBD1 (5 bases). The CDR3 length is 18 residues. Germline-derived CDR1 and CDR2 are LGHNA and YSLEER. With 0 bases removed from V and 0 bases from J, the gap between germline ends came to 14 bases. The CDR3: CASSQDGVTDSTNEKLFF. The CDR3 bases are TGCGCCAGCAGCCAAGATGGGGTGACAGATTCAACTAATGAAAAACTGTTTTTT.

This clonotype was found many times. CDR3 nucleotide sequence: TGCGCCAGCAGCCCGACACCCCTAGAGACCCAGTACTTC. It specifies CASSPTPLETQYF. The chain carries TRBV5-1 and TRBJ2-5; D is unresolved. The V gene's germline CDR1 is SGHRS and CDR2 YFSETQ. The CDR3 length is 13 residues. V was shortened by 4 bases and J by 4 bases, with 11 bases between the two germline ends.

The chain employs TRBV4-2 and TRBJ1-5, with unresolved D. V lost 0 bases and J lost 0, with 15 bases in between. CDR1 LGHNA and CDR2 YNFKEQ come from the germline V gene. The CDR3 runs to 18 residues. CDR3 amino acids: CASSQDPESGSSNQPQHF. CDR3 DNA: TGTGCCAGCAGCCAAGATCCAGAGTCGGGGAGTAGCAATCAGCCCCAGCATTTT.

This clonotype was picked up many times. J is TRBJ2-1 and V is TRBV7-2; perhaps TRBD1 as D (7 bases). CDR3 length: 14 residues. The germline gives CDR1 SGHTA, CDR2 FQGNSA. Between the trimmed V and J ends, which lost 3 bases and 4 bases, there was a span of 10 bases. The CDR3 DNA reads as TGTGCCAGCAGCTTTTCAGGGGGGTACAATGAGCAGTTCTTC. Its translation is CASSFSGGYNEQFF.

The CDR3 here is CASSLAPGGDYGYTF. The DNA for the CDR3 is TGTGCCAGCAGCTTAGCCCCAGGAGGGGACTATGGCTACACCTTC. J is TRBJ1-2 and V is TRBV7-8, with D maybe TRBD1 (5 bases). The V and J ends lost 0 bases and 3 bases respectively, with 11 bases between them. CDR3 length: 15 residues. The germline V gene has CDR1 SGHVS and CDR2 FQNEAQ.

This clonotype has a count of ten or more. This chain connects TRBV12-3 or TRBV12-4 to TRBJ1-1; the D is unclear. This CDR3 region has 15 residues. V lost 2 bases, J lost 1 base, and 11 bases lay in between. CDR3 protein: CASSLSVGRNTEAFF. The CDR3 DNA is TGTGCCAGCAGTTTAAGTGTGGGGAGGAACACTGAAGCTTTCTTT.

This clonotype was seen more than once but under ten times. The gene calls are TRBV12-3 or TRBV12-4 and TRBJ2-7, with 9 bases matching TRBD2. V trimming: 8 bases; J trimming: 4 bases; junction bases outside the gene matches: 6. This CDR3 contains 13 residues. Written as DNA, the CDR3 is TGTGCCAGCGGGGGGACTAGCAGGTACGAGCAGTACTTC. Amino acid sequence: CASGGTSRYEQYF.

This clonotype was found once. The V call is TRBV18, the J call TRBJ1-5; D gene uncertain. Germline CDR1 is KGHSH and CDR2 is LQKENI. The V and J ends lost 2 bases and 5 bases respectively, with 13 bases between them. CDR3 length: 15 residues. The CDR3 protein is CASSPNYGGDQPQHF. The CDR3, as DNA: TGTGCCAGCTCACCAAATTACGGCGGGGATCAGCCCCAGCATTTT.

This clonotype has more than one count but fewer than ten. This sequence joins TRBV6-2 or TRBV6-3 and TRBJ1-1, with TRBD1 matching 7 bases. V was pared by 6 bases and J by 4 bases, with 5 bases of the junction left unmatched. Germline V lookup: CDR1 MNHEY, CDR2 SVGEGT. CDR3 size: 13 residues. The CDR3 sequence is CASSPTGRTEAFF. CDR3 DNA: TGTGCCAGCAGCCCGACAGGGCGCACTGAAGCTTTCTTT.

This clonotype has just a few counts. CDR3 region: CASSLGRDRVNQPQHF. DNA of the CDR3: TGTGCCAGCAGCTTAGGCCGGGACAGGGTCAATCAGCCCCAGCATTTT. V usage is TRBV11-3 and J usage is TRBJ1-5, with TRBD1 matching over 9 bases. CDR3 length: 16 residues. With 1 base clipped from V and 3 bases from J, the junction kept 4 bases outside the gene matches. In germline, CDR1 is SGHNT, CDR2 YENEEA. Filled out from reference TRBV11-3 and TRBJ1-5, the complete variable domain reads EAGVVQSPRYKIIEKKQPVAFWCNPISGHNTLYWYLQNLGQGPELLIRYENEEAVDDSQLPKDRFSAERLKGVDSTLKIQPAELGDSAVYLCASSLGRDRVNQPQHFGDGTRLSIL.

This clonotype was recorded many times. The V call is TRBV4-3, the J call TRBJ1-6; no clear D. Looked up from germline, CDR1 is LGHNA and CDR2 is YSLEER. The V end lost 0 bases, the J end lost 7 bases, and 10 bases lay between the germline ends. This CDR3 spans 15 amino acids. The CDR3 bases are TGCGCCAGCAGCCAAGAATGGGGAGGAAATTCACCCCTCCACTTT. Its protein is CASSQEWGGNSPLHF.

The chain couples TRBV9 to TRBJ2-1; TRBD2 matches at 9 bases. The CDR3 is 18 residues long. With 2 bases clipped from V and 3 bases from J, the junction kept 12 bases outside the gene matches. The V gene's germline CDR1 is SGDLS and CDR2 YYNGEE. The CDR3 coding sequence is TGTGCCAGCAGCGTCGTACCAGTGATAGCGGGGGTCTACAATGAGCAGTTCTTC. Residues: CASSVVPVIAGVYNEQFF.

V and J are TRBV6-6 and TRBJ2-1; D is unresolved. This CDR3 spans 12 amino acids. The V gene lost 2 bases and the J gene lost 10 bases, with 9 bases spanning the gap. CDR1 is MNHNY, CDR2 SVGAGI, per germline (reference sequence). The DNA for the CDR3 is TGTGCCAGCAGTTACCGCGGCCCCGAGCAGTTCTTC. Translating gives CASSYRGPEQFF.

The J gene is TRBJ2-3, the V gene TRBV11-2; a weak D match, TRBD1 (6 bases). Trimming removed 5 bases at V and 2 bases at J, with 17 bases between. The V gene's germline CDR1 is SGHAT and CDR2 FQNNGV. CDR3 length: 16 amino acids. CDR3 bases: TGTGCCAGCAGCCCAGGTTTGGGGGCCGCCACAGATACGCAGTATTTT. This sequence encodes CASSPGLGAATDTQYF. The whole variable domain, filled in from reference TRBV11-2 and TRBJ2-3, reads EAGVAQSPRYKIIEKRQSVAFWCNPISGHATLYWYQQILGQGPKLLIQFQNNGVVDDSQLPKDRFSAERLKGVDSTLKIQPAKLEDSAVYLCASSPGLGAATDTQYFGPGTRLTVL.